The 8 T cell receptor beta chains below were found in one sample sequenced in a study of beta chain features in type 1 diabetes. Expressed TCRB transcripts were sequenced because the isolated RNA had all been reverse transcribed beforehand. Only in-frame clones appear in the TCRdb table, and some are missing; sequencing was by immunoSEQ multiplex PCR. The profile shows over 200,000 clones, approximately 10% of them singletons. Overall study findings and caveats: The study found moderately but significantly shorter TCRB CDR3s in all four CD4+ subsets of Type 1 diabetes patients.

Antigens for these TCRs are unknown. Sequencing used naive CD4+ T cells from blood. The source is a man aged 25-45 years with type 1 diabetes.

Only a few counts were recorded for this clone. This chain joins TRBV4-2 and TRBJ2-4, with D uncertain. Germline V CDR1 and CDR2: LGHNA, YNFKEQ. V lost 0 bases, J lost 6 bases, and 9 bases lay in between. The CDR3 consists of 14 residues. CDR3 protein: CASSQEAEPNIQYF. The CDR3 DNA sequence: TGTGCCAGCAGCCAAGAGGCAGAACCAAACATTCAGTACTTC.

Only a few counts were recorded for this clone. The chain is built from TRBV13 and TRBJ1-3, with TRBD1 identical over 9 bases. Looked up from germline, CDR1 is PRHDT and CDR2 is FYEKMQ (reference sequence). The CDR3 loop spans 15 amino acids. Trimming at V came to 5 bases and at J to 4 bases, leaving 6 bases not matched to a gene. CDR3: CASSVGQGGGNTIYF. CDR3 DNA sequence: TGTGCCAGCAGCGTGGGACAGGGAGGAGGAAACACCATATATTTT.

The rearrangement uses TRBV9 and TRBJ1-6; unclear D gene. This CDR3 is 14 amino acids long. Germline V lookup: CDR1 SGDLS, CDR2 YYNGEE. Trimming pared 0 bases from V and 9 bases from J, leaving 10 bases between. CDR3 region: CASSVVQVGSPLHF. CDR3 nucleotides: TGTGCCAGCAGCGTAGTTCAAGTCGGTTCACCCCTCCACTTT.

The gene calls are TRBV9 and TRBJ2-2; no reliable D call. With 4 bases removed from V and 0 bases from J, the gap between germline ends came to 7 bases. CDR1 and CDR2 from the germline V gene are SGDLS and YYNGEE. This CDR3 has 14 residues. The CDR3: CASSPSTNTGELFF. The CDR3 DNA reads as TGTGCCAGCAGCCCATCCACGAACACCGGGGAGCTGTTTTTT.

This chain connects TRBV4-3 to TRBJ2-3, with a tentative D call TRBD2 (5 bases). CDR3 length: 15 amino acids. V shed 4 bases and J shed 10 bases, with 21 bases lying between them. Germline assignment: CDR1 LGHNA and CDR2 YSLEER. The CDR3 DNA reads as TGCGCCAGCAGCCTAAGCCCTAGCTCCCCGGCGTCGCAGTATTTT. It yields the protein CASSLSPSSPASQYF.

There are a few counts of this clone. The chain has TRBV5-4 and TRBJ2-3; 14 bases match TRBD2. This CDR3 has 16 residues. V trimming: 4 bases; J trimming: 2 bases; junction bases outside the gene matches: 3. Germline assignment: CDR1 SGHNT and CDR2 YYREEE (reference sequence). The CDR3 DNA sequence: TGTGCCAGCAGCCCGGGACTAGCGGGGGACACAGATACGCAGTATTTT. Translation gives CASSPGLAGDTDTQYF.

The CDR3 DNA reads as TGTGCCAGCTCACTCATCCACGGGGGGAGAGACTATGGCTACACCTTC. Residues: CASSLIHGGRDYGYTF. The chain links TRBV18 to TRBJ1-2; possible D gene TRBD1, 5 bases. Germline loops: CDR1 KGHSH, CDR2 LQKENI. The CDR3 loop spans 16 amino acids. V was shortened by 4 bases and J by 3 bases, with 18 bases between the two germline ends.

The table lists this clone with many counts. V and J are TRBV29-1 and TRBJ2-4; 12 bases line up with TRBD2. Germline values: CDR1 SQVTM, CDR2 ANQGSEA. V dropped 0 bases and J dropped 13; count of bases not matched to a gene: 7. The CDR3 consists of 14 residues. The CDR3 spells CSVEEVLAGGKQYF. CDR3 DNA sequence: TGCAGCGTTGAAGAAGTTCTAGCGGGGGGGAAACAGTACTTC.